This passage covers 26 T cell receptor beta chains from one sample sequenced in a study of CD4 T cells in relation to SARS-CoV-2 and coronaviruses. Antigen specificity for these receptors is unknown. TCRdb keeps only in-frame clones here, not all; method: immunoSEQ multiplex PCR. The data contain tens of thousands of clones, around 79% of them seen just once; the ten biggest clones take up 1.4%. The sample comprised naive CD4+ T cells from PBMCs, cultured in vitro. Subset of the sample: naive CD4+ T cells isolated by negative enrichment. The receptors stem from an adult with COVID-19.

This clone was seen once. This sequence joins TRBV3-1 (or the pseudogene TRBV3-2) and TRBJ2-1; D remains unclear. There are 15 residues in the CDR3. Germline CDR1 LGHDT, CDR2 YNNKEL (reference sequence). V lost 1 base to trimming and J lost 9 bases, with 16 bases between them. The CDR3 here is CASSQGPGRGGEQFF. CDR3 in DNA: TGTGCCAGCAGCCAAGGCCCAGGCCGAGGTGGTGAGCAGTTCTTC.

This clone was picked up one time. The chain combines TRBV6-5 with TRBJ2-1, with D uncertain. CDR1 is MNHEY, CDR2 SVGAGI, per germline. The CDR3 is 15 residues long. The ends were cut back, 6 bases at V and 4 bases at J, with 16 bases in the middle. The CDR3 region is CASSRAAYGYNEQFF. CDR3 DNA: TGTGCCAGCAGCCGGGCCGCATACGGATACAATGAGCAGTTCTTC.

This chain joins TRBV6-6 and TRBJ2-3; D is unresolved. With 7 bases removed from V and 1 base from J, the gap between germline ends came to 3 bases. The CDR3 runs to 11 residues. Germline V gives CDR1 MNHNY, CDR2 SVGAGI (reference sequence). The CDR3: CASTRTDTQYF. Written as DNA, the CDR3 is TGTGCCAGCACCCGCACAGATACGCAGTATTTT.

CDR3 bases: TGTGCCAGCAGCCAAGTCGCGGACAATGAGCAGTTCTTC. It codes for CASSQVADNEQFF. The rearrangement links TRBV3-1 (or the pseudogene TRBV3-2) to TRBJ2-1, with no clear D. This CDR3 is 13 amino acids long. CDR1 and CDR2 from the germline V gene are LGHDT and YNNKEL (reference sequence). The V and J ends lost 1 base and 5 bases respectively, with 6 bases between them.

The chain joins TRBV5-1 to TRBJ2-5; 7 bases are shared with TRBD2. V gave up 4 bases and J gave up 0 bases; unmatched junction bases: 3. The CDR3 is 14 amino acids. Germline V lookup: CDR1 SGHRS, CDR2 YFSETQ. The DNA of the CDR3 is TGCGCCAGCAGCCGCAGCGGGGACCAAGAGACCCAGTACTTC. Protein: CASSRSGDQETQYF.

The CDR3 DNA reads as TGCAGTGCTAGTTCCCGCGACCTAGCGGGAGGGAATGAGCAGTTCTTC. It translates to CSASSRDLAGGNEQFF. The chain employs TRBV20-1 and TRBJ2-1, with 12 bases that match TRBD2. Germline V gene sequence: CDR1 DFQATT, CDR2 SNEGSKA (reference sequence). V dropped 3 bases and J dropped 7; count of bases not matched to a gene: 10. The length of the CDR3 is 16 residues.

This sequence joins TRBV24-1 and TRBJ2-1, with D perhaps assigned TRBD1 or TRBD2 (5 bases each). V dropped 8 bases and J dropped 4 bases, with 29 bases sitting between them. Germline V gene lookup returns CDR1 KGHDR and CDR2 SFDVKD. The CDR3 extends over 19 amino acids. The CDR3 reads CATISLGVRDHSHYNEQFF. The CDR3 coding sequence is TGTGCCACCATTTCCCTGGGGGTCAGGGACCACAGTCATTACAATGAGCAGTTCTTC.

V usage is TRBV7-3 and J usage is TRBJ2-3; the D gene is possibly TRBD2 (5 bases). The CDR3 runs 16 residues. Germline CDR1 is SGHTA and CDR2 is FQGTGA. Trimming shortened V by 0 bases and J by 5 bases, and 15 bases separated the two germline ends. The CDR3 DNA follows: TGTGCCAGCAGCTTAACGCCGGGGAGAGCTGGAGATACGCAGTATTTT. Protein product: CASSLTPGRAGDTQYF.

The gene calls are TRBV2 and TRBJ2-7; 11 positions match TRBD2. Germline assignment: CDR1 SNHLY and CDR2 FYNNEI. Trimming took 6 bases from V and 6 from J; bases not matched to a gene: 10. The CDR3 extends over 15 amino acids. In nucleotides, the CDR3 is TGTGCCAGCAGCGGGACTAGCGGAACCTTGGGCGAGCAGTACTTC. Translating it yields CASSGTSGTLGEQYF. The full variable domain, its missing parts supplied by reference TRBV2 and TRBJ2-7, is EPEVTQTPSHQVTQMGQEVILRCVPISNHLYFYWYRQILGQKVEFLVSFYNNEISEKSEIFDDQFSVERPDGSNFTLKIRSTKLEDSAMYFCASSGTSGTLGEQYFGPGTRLTVT.

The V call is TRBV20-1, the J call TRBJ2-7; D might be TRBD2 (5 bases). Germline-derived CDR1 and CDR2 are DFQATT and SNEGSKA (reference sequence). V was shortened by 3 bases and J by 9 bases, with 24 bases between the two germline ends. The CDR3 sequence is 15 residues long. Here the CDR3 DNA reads TGCAGTGCTAGTGGAGGCAGCTCGAGCTTCGGAGTGCAGTACTTC. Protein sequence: CSASGGSSSFGVQYF.

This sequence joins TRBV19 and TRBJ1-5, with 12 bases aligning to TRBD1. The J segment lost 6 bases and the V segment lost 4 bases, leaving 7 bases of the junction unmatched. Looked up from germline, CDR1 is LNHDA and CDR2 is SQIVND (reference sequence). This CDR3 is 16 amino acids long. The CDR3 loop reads CASSTWDRGQSQPQHF. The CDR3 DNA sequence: TGTGCCAGTAGTACATGGGACAGGGGGCAAAGTCAGCCCCAGCATTTT. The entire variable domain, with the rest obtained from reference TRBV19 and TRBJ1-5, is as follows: DGGITQSPKYLFRKEGQNVTLSCEQNLNHDAMYWYRQDPGQGLRLIYYSQIVNDFQKGDIAEGYSVSREKKESFPLTVTSAQKNPTAFYLCASSTWDRGQSQPQHFGDGTRLSIL.

CDR3 region: CASSPERQREAFF. The CDR3 DNA reads as TGTGCCAGCAGTCCAGAAAGACAGCGAGAAGCTTTCTTT. The chain recombines TRBV27 with TRBJ1-1; D possibly corresponds to TRBD1 (5 bases). Germline lookup yields CDR1 MNHEY and CDR2 SMNVEV (reference sequence). The CDR3 consists of 13 residues. Trimming shortened V by 5 bases and J by 8 bases, and 15 bases separated the two germline ends.

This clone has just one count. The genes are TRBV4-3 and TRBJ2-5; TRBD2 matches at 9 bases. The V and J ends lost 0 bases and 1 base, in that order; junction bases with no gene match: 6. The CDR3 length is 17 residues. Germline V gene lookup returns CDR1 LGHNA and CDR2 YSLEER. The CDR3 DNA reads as TGCGCCAGCAGCCAAGAAGCGGCGGGAGGGCCCCAAGAGACCCAGTACTTC. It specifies CASSQEAAGGPQETQYF.

The CDR3 DNA reads TGTGCCATCAGTGAGAGGGGGATTAGCGGGAGTAATGAGCAGTTCTTC. Protein sequence: CAISERGISGSNEQFF. The V call is TRBV10-3, the J call TRBJ2-1; 9 positions agree with TRBD2. This CDR3 comprises 16 residues. With 2 bases clipped from V and 7 bases from J, the junction kept 9 bases outside the gene matches. The germline CDR1 and CDR2 sequences are ENHRY and SYGVKD.

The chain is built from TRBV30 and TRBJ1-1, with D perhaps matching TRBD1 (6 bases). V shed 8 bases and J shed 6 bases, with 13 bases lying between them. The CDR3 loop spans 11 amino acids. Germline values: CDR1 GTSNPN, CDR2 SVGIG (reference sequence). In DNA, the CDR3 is TGTGCCGGAAGGGGGGCCTCTGAAGCTTTCTTT. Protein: CAGRGASEAFF.

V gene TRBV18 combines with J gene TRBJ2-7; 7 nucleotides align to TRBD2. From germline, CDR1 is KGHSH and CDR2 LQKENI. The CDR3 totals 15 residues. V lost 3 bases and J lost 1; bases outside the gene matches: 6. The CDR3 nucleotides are TGTGCCAGCTCACCGGGGGGGGTAGAATCCTACGAGCAGTACTTC. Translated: CASSPGGVESYEQYF.

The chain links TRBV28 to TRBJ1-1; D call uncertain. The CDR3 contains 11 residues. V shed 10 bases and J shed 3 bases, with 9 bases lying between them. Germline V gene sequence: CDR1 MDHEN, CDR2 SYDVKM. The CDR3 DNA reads TGTGCCACCCGGGAGGACACTGAAGCTTTCTTT. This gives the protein CATREDTEAFF.

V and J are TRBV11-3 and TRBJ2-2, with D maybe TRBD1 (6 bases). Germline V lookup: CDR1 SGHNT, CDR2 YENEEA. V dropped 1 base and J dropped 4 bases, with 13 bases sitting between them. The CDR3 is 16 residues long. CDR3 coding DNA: TGTGCCAGCAGCTTAGGAGGTGGACAGACCACCGGGGAGCTGTTTTTT. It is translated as CASSLGGGQTTGELFF.

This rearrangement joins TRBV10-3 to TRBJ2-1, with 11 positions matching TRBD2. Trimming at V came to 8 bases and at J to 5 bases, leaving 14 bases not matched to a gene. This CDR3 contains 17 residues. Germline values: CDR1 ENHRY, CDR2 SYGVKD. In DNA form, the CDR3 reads TGTGCCATCTTGGAGACTAGCGGGAAGGGGGTACACAATGAGCAGTTCTTC. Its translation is CAILETSGKGVHNEQFF.

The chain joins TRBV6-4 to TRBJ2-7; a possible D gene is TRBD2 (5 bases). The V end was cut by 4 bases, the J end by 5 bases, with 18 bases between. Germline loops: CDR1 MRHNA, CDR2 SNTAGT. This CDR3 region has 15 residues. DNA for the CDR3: TGTGCCAGCAGTGTGAGGGTAGAGGGTGGGGACGAGCAGTACTTC. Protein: CASSVRVEGGDEQYF.

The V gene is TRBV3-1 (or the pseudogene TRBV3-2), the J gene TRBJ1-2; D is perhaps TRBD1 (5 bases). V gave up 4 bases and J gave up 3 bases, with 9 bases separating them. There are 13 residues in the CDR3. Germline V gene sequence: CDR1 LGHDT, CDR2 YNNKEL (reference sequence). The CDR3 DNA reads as TGTGCCAGCAGCCTACGGGGGGACTATGGCTACACCTTC. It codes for CASSLRGDYGYTF.

Here the CDR3 reads CASKGEKANTEAFF. The CDR3 nucleotides read TGCGCCAGCAAGGGCGAAAAGGCTAACACTGAAGCTTTCTTT. The chain is built from TRBV5-1 and TRBJ1-1; no reliable D call. The CDR3 is 14 amino acids. V was cut by 6 bases and J by 2 bases, with 14 bases left in between. From germline, CDR1 is SGHRS and CDR2 YFSETQ. The variable domain in full, completed from reference TRBV5-1 and TRBJ1-1, reads KAGVTQTPRYLIKTRGQQVTLSCSPISGHRSVSWYQQTPGQGLQFLFEYFSETQRNKGNFPGRFSGRQFSNSRSEMNVSTLELGDSALYLCASKGEKANTEAFFGQGTRLTVV.

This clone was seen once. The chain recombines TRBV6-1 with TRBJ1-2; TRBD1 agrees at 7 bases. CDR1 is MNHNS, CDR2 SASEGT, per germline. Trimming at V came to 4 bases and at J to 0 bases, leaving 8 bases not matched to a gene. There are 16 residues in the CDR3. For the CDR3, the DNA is TGTGCCAGCAGTGTTACTCGGGACAGTCCTAACTATGGCTACACCTTC. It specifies CASSVTRDSPNYGYTF.

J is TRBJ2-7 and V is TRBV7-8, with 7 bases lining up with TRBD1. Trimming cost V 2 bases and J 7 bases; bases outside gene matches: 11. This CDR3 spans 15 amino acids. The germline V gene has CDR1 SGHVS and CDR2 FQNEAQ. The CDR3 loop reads CASSLPDRARWEQYF. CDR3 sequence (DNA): TGTGCCAGCAGCTTACCCGACAGGGCCCGCTGGGAGCAGTACTTC.

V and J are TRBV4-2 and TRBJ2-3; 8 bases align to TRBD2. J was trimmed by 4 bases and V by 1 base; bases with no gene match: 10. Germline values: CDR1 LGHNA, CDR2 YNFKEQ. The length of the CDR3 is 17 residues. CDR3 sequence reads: CASSQGRGRLVADTQYF. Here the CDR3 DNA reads TGTGCCAGCAGCCAAGGGCGCGGGAGGTTGGTTGCAGATACGCAGTATTTT.

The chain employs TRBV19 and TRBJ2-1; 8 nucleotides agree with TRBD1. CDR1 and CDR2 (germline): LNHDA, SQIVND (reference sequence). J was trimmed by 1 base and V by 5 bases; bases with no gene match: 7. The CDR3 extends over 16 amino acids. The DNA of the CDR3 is TGTGCCAGTAGTCCCAGGGGGCGGGCATCCTACAATGAGCAGTTCTTC. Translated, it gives CASSPRGRASYNEQFF.